A selection of T cell receptor beta chains follows, all from one sample in a study of blood T cell repertoires in COVID-19. The protocol was immunoSEQ multiplex PCR, while the TCRdb copy is restricted to in-frame clones and leaves out a portion. The repertoire holds over 25,000 clones, with about 79% as singletons. Source material: peripheral blood. All receptors derive from a human donor in a cohort sampled during active COVID-19. The CDR3 runs from the conserved cysteine through the conserved F or W.

TRBV28	TRBJ2-5	CASSFLLRGTEGEETQYF
TRBV4-3	TRBJ2-2	CASSLERAGNTGELFF
TRBV19	TRBJ1-1	CASSVRGLNTEAFF
TRBV5-5	TRBJ2-2	CASSAYRSTGELFF
TRBV28	TRBJ1-2	CASSLFVGRDSGYTF
TRBV20-1	TRBJ2-4	CSASPGGGYKNIQYF
TRBV28	TRBJ1-5	CASTQLDQPQHF
TRBV18	TRBJ2-1	CASSPREAGGRRSYNEQFF
TRBV2	TRBJ1-4	CASSESQGNEKLFF
TRBV4-2	TRBJ1-2	CASSQGGDSYGYTF
TRBV5-1	TRBJ1-2	CASGAFRPGNHGYTF
TRBV6-5	TRBJ1-6	CASTSSGHSPLHF
TRBV6-2/TRBV6-3	TRBJ1-1	CASSLTVNTEAFF
TRBV5-1	TRBJ1-2	CASSPAARGPGGYTF
TRBV28	TRBJ2-7	CASSPVGQGSYEQYF
TRBV2	TRBJ1-2	CASSSRGYGYGYTF
TRBV6-6	TRBJ2-7	CASRTSGVHEQYF
TRBV5-1	TRBJ2-1	CASSSAGGNTEQFF
TRBV5-8	TRBJ2-1	CASSFGTGHYNEQFF
TRBV7-9	TRBJ1-1	CASSLTGGTEAFF
TRBV21-1	TRBJ2-2	CASTLNNRELFF
TRBV4-3	TRBJ2-1	CASSLAGGSYNEQFF
TRBV29-1	TRBJ2-7	CSVRTSGGLYEQYF
TRBV3-1/TRBV3-2	TRBJ2-1	CASSQSGGNEQFF
TRBV2	TRBJ1-1	CASNSPGQMNTEAFF
TRBV29-1	TRBJ2-3	CSVVGQGKRDTQYF
TRBV28	TRBJ2-3	CASSLILGGQGFGNTQYF
TRBV25-1	TRBJ2-2	CASSDGRVNTGELFF
TRBV7-9	TRBJ1-2	CASSPLDYGYTF
TRBV10-1	TRBJ2-7	CASSRGTGEQYF
TRBV16	TRBJ2-5	CASSHRRGRETQYF
TRBV20-1	TRBJ2-5	CSASPLTASGGAGQETQYF
TRBV5-8	TRBJ2-7	CASSLRGTGAYEQYF
TRBV5-1	TRBJ1-4	CASSWGTATNEKLFF
TRBV6-5	TRBJ1-3	CASRPRRGGGDTIYF
TRBV7-8	TRBJ1-2	CASSSRDRRGYTF
TRBV6-5	TRBJ2-1	CASSYGDSGDNEQFF
TRBV19	TRBJ2-7	CASPTGRDSHEQYF
TRBV5-1	TRBJ1-1	CASKGANTEAFF
TRBV2	TRBJ1-6	CASSGQGSNSPLHF
TRBV2	TRBJ1-4	CASSEDAGGLEKLFF